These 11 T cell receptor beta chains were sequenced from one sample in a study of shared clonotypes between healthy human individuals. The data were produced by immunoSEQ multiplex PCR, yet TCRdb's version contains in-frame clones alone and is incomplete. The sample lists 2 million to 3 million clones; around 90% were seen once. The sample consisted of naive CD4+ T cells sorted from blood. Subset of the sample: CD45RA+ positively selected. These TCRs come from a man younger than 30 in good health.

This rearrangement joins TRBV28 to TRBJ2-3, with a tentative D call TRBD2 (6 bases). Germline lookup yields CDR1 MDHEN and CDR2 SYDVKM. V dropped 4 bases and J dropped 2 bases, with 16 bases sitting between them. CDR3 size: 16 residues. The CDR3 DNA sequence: TGTGCCAGCAGTTCGCCTAGCGCCACTGACACAGATACGCAGTATTTT. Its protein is CASSSPSATDTDTQYF. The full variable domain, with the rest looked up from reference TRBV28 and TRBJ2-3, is DVKVTQSSRYLVKRTGEKVFLECVQDMDHENMFWYRQDPGLGLRLIYFSYDVKMKEKGDIPEGYSVSREKKERFSLILESASTNQTSMYLCASSSPSATDTDTQYFGPGTRLTVL.

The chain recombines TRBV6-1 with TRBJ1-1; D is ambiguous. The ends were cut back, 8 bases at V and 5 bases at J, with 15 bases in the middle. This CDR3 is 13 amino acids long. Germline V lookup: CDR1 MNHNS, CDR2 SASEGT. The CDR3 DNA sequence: TGTGCCAGCCCGCCCAGACTGGGGACTGAAGCTTTCTTT. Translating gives CASPPRLGTEAFF.

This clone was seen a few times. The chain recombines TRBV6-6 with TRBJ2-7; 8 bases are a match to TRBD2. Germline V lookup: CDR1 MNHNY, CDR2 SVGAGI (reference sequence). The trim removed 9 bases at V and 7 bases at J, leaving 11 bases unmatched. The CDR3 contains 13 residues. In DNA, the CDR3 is TGTGCCAGTCATACGAGCGGGAGACGAGAGCAGTACTTC. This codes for CASHTSGRREQYF.

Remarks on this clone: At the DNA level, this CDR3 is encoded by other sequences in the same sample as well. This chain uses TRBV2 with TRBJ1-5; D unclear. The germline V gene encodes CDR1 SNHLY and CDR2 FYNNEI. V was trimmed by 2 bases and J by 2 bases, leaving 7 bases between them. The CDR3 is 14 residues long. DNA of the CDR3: TGTGCCAGCAGTGAACAGCGCGGCAATCAGCCCCAGCATTTT. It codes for CASSEQRGNQPQHF.

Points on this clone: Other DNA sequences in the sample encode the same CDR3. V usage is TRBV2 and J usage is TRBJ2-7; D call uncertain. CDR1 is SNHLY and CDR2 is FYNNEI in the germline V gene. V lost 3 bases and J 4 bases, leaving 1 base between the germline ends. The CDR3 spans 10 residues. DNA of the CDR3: TGTGCCAGCAGTGATTACGAGCAGTACTTC. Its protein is CASSDYEQYF.

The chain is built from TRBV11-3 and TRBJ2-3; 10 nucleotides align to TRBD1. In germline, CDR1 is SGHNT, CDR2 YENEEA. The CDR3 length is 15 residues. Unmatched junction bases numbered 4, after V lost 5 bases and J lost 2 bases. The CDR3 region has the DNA TGTGCCAGCAGCCGGGGACAGGGGTTCACAGATACGCAGTATTTT. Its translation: CASSRGQGFTDTQYF.

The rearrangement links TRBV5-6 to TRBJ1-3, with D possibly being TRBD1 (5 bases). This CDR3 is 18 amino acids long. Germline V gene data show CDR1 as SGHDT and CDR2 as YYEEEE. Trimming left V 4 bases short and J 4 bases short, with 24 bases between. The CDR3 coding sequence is TGTGCCAGCAGCCCCAATGTCCGGGGACTGAGGATCGGAAACACCATATATTTT. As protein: CASSPNVRGLRIGNTIYF.

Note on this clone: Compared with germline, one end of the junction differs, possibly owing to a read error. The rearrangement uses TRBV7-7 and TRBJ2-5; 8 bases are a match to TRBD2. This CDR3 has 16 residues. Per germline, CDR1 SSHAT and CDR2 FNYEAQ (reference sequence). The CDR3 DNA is TGTGCTAGCAGCTTAGTGGGCGGGGGGCCCCAAGAGACCCAGTACTTC. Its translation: CASSLVGGGPQETQYF.

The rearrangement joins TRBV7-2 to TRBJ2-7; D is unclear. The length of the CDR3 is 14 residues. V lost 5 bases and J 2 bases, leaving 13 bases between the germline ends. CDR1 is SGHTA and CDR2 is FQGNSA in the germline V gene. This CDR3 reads CASSPGPGTYEQYF. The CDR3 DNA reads TGTGCCAGCAGCCCCGGCCCAGGAACCTACGAGCAGTACTTC.

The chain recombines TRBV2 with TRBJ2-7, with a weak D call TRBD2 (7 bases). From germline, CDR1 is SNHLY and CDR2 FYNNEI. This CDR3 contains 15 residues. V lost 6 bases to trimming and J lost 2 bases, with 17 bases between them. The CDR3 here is CASRRGGQGTYEQYF. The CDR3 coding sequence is TGTGCCAGCAGGAGGGGGGGACAAGGCACCTACGAGCAGTACTTC.

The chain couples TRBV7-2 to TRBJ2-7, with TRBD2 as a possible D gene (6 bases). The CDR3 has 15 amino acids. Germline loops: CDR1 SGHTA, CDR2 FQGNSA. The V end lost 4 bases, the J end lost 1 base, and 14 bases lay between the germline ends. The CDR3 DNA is TGTGCCAGCAGCTCCGGTAGCGGTACTTCCTACGAGCAGTACTTC. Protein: CASSSGSGTSYEQYF.